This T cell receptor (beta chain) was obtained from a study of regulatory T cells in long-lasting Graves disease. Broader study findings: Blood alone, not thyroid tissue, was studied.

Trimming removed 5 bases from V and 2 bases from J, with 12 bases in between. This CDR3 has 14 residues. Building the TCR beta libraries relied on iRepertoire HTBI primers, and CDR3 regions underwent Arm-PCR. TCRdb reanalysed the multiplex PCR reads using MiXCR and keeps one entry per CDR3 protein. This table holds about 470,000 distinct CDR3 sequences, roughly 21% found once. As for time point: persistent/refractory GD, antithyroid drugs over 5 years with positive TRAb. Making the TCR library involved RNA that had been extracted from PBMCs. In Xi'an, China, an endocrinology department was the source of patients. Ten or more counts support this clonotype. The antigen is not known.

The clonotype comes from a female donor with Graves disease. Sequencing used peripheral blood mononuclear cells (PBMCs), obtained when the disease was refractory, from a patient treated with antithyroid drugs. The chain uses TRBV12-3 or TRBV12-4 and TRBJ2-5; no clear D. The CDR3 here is CASSLPDTQETQYF. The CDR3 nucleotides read TGTGCCAGCAGTCTGCCCGACACTCAAGAGACCCAGTACTTC.